Given below is one TCR beta chain in context. Its specificity is not known. This CDR3 spans 16 amino acids. The V segment lost 2 bases and the J segment 2 bases; nucleotides outside the gene matches: 3. Germline-derived CDR1 and CDR2 are SGHRS and YFSETQ. This sample is part of a study of cytomegalovirus exposure and HLA in healthy donors. Some clones are missing from TCRdb's copy, which holds only in-frame ones; the method was immunoSEQ multiplex PCR. The sample holds 150,000 or so clones, about 86% seen once. Study-level points and caveats: The tendency of first-cohort TCR clusters to co-occur in the approximately 110 validation repertoires was identified by a subsequent analysis. Rarity characterized most TCR sequences, yet some public TCRs appeared in many donors. Specificity for CMV antigens was confirmed in vitro for a few of the CMV-associated chains.

The chain employs TRBV5-1 and TRBJ2-3; 12 bases match TRBD2. Material: PBMCs. The receptor was derived from a human donor in good health. CDR3 sequence: CASSLASGRATDTQYF. In DNA, the CDR3 is TGCGCCAGCAGCTTAGCTAGCGGGAGGGCCACAGATACGCAGTATTTT.